These 15 T cell receptor beta chains share one sample of origin, sequenced in a study of blood T cell repertoires in COVID-19. Sequencing was performed with immunoSEQ multiplex PCR; in TCRdb, only in-frame clones are kept and a portion is missing. The sample includes around 150,000 clones, 80% to 95% of them seen just once. Sequencing input: peripheral blood. Receptor source: a woman in her forties or fifties with acute or convalescent COVID-19.

The chain is built from TRBV13 and TRBJ2-3, with D maybe TRBD2 (5 bases). Trimming pared 6 bases from V and 0 bases from J, leaving 7 bases between. The CDR3 runs 13 residues. Germline values: CDR1 PRHDT, CDR2 FYEKMQ (reference sequence). CDR3 sequence reads: CASRRTSTDTQYF. CDR3 nucleotides: TGTGCCAGCAGAAGGACTAGCACAGATACGCAGTATTTT.

The rearrangement joins TRBV12-3 or TRBV12-4 to TRBJ2-1; no definite D call. The length of the CDR3 is 13 residues. Between the trimmed V and J ends, which lost 6 bases and 7 bases, there was a span of 13 bases. CDR3 in DNA: TGTGCCAGCAGCGTTGGCGGAACGAATGAGCAGTTCTTC. Its protein is CASSVGGTNEQFF.

The V call is TRBV2, the J call TRBJ1-5, with D possibly matching TRBD1 (5 bases). With 8 bases removed from V and 0 bases from J, the gap between germline ends came to 17 bases. CDR1 SNHLY and CDR2 FYNNEI come from the germline V gene. The CDR3 is made up of 16 amino acids. The DNA for the CDR3 is TGTGCCAGCGGATATGGGCAGGGAGGTAGCAATCAGCCCCAGCATTTT. Translating it yields CASGYGQGGSNQPQHF.

The chain is built from TRBV27 and TRBJ2-7; 8 bases agree with TRBD1. Germline values: CDR1 MNHEY, CDR2 SMNVEV (reference sequence). This CDR3 has 13 residues. V shed 6 bases, J shed 3 bases, and the junction held 4 bases outside the gene matches. The CDR3 region has the DNA TGTGCCAGCAGGCCCACAGGGGGCTACGAGCAGTACTTC. This encodes CASRPTGGYEQYF.

The genes are TRBV30 and TRBJ1-1; D is perhaps TRBD1 (6 bases). V was pared by 5 bases and J by 3 bases, with 13 bases between. The germline V gene encodes CDR1 GTSNPN and CDR2 SVGIG (reference sequence). This CDR3 comprises 13 residues. The CDR3 loop reads CAWGGGYDTEAFF. The DNA of the CDR3 is TGTGCCTGGGGGGGCGGTTATGACACTGAAGCTTTCTTT.

The chain joins TRBV19 to TRBJ1-6; D not certain. CDR1 is LNHDA, CDR2 SQIVND, per germline (reference sequence). The ends were cut back, 8 bases at V and 0 bases at J, with 11 bases in the middle. The CDR3 is 15 amino acids. CDR3 sequence (DNA): TGTGCCAGTCAAGGAAGGAGCTCCTATAATTCACCCCTCCACTTT. It translates to CASQGRSSYNSPLHF.

CDR3 residues: CASSDRGGPQPQHF. CDR3 coding DNA: TGTGCCAGCAGCGACAGGGGAGGCCCTCAGCCCCAGCATTTT. The chain employs TRBV6-6 and TRBJ1-5; TRBD1 agrees at 8 bases. Germline V gives CDR1 MNHNY, CDR2 SVGAGI (reference sequence). V lost 6 bases, J lost 6 bases, and 7 bases stayed unmatched. This CDR3 is 14 amino acids long.

The V and J genes are TRBV5-1 and TRBJ1-5, with a possible D match to TRBD1 (5 bases). V was pared by 4 bases and J by 7 bases, with 12 bases between. Looked up from germline, CDR1 is SGHRS and CDR2 is YFSETQ. The CDR3 is 13 residues long. The CDR3 region has the DNA TGCGCCAGCAGCAGGGGAGGGGACCAGCCCCAGCATTTT. This sequence encodes CASSRGGDQPQHF.

The V gene is TRBV19, the J gene TRBJ1-1, with TRBD1 identical over 8 bases. The CDR3 contains 15 residues. The ends lost 2 bases at V and 5 bases at J; junction bases unmatched: 7. CDR1 is LNHDA and CDR2 is SQIVND in the germline V gene (reference sequence). The CDR3 reads CASSISDRVRTEAFF. For the CDR3, the DNA is TGTGCCAGTAGTATATCGGACAGGGTGCGGACTGAAGCTTTCTTT.

The chain links TRBV6-6 to TRBJ2-7, with D tentatively TRBD1 (7 bases). The CDR3 spans 15 residues. CDR1 is MNHNY, CDR2 SVGAGI, per germline (reference sequence). V lost 2 bases and J lost 4, with 15 bases in between. The CDR3 coding sequence is TGTGCCAGCAGTTACCGGAGGGGGCGAGAATACGAGCAGTACTTC. Translating gives CASSYRRGREYEQYF.

The chain recombines TRBV20-1 with TRBJ2-5; D remains unclear. The CDR3 spans 15 residues. In germline, CDR1 is DFQATT, CDR2 SNEGSKA (reference sequence). V lost 3 bases and J lost 5, with 19 bases in between. This chain's CDR3 is CSASSTTSFRETQYF. The CDR3 coding sequence is TGCAGTGCTAGTTCAACGACAAGTTTTAGGGAGACCCAGTACTTC.

This clone has a handful of counts. The chain couples TRBV30 to TRBJ1-3; a possible D gene is TRBD1 (5 bases). The CDR3 contains 14 residues. V was pared by 0 bases and J by 0 bases, with 6 bases between. Germline CDR1 GTSNPN, CDR2 SVGIG (reference sequence). CDR3 region: CAWSVGDSGNTIYF. DNA of the CDR3: TGTGCCTGGAGTGTAGGGGACTCTGGAAACACCATATATTTT. Full variable domain (rest looked up from reference TRBV30 and TRBJ1-3): SQTIHQWPATLVQPVGSPLSLECTVEGTSNPNLYWYRQAAGRGLQLLFYSVGIGQISSEVPQNLSASRPQDRQFILSSKKLLLSDSGFYLCAWSVGDSGNTIYFGEGSWLTVV.

This clone showed up just once. The chain uses TRBV7-3 and TRBJ1-1, with 7 bases lining up with TRBD1. The CDR3 is made up of 13 amino acids. V lost 3 bases, J lost 6 bases, and 4 bases stayed unmatched. CDR1 is SGHTA and CDR2 is FQGTGA in the germline V gene. The CDR3 DNA reads as TGTGCCAGCAGCTTCCTACAGGGGTCTGAAGCTTTCTTT. This sequence encodes CASSFLQGSEAFF. The full variable domain, completed using reference TRBV7-3 and TRBJ1-1, is GAGVSQTPSNKVTEKGKYVELRCDPISGHTALYWYRQSLGQGPEFLIYFQGTGAADDSGLPNDRFFAVRPEGSVSTLKIQRTERGDSAVYLCASSFLQGSEAFFGQGTRLTVV.

The gene calls are TRBV4-1 and TRBJ2-7, with a weak D call TRBD2 (5 bases). CDR1 is MGHRA, CDR2 YSYEKL, per germline. The CDR3 extends over 15 amino acids. V gave up 2 bases and J gave up 2 bases, with 13 bases separating them. The CDR3 DNA reads as TGCGCCAGCAGCCAAAGAGGGCTACCCACCTACGAGCAGTACTTC. It is translated as CASSQRGLPTYEQYF.

V usage is TRBV3-1 (or the pseudogene TRBV3-2) and J usage is TRBJ2-1, with D perhaps matching TRBD1 (6 bases). CDR3 length equals 14 residues. V shed 6 bases and J shed 0 bases, with 9 bases lying between them. Looked up from germline, CDR1 is LGHDT and CDR2 is YNNKEL (reference sequence). The CDR3, as DNA: TGTGCCAGCAGTCCACAGGGCTCCTACAATGAGCAGTTCTTC. This sequence encodes CASSPQGSYNEQFF.